This T cell receptor beta chain was sequenced in a study of CD8 T cells in ankylosing spondylitis. Study-wide results and limits: Apparently characteristic of ankylosing spondylitis blood was a TCR beta motif (about 8 highly homologous variants). Past research had described some motif variants in reactive arthritis synovial fluid and blood.

The V gene lost 5 bases and the J gene lost 4 bases, with 14 bases spanning the gap. The CDR3 runs to 14 residues. CDR1 and CDR2 (germline): SGHVS, FQNEAQ. At least ten counts were recorded for this clonotype. Its cognate antigen is unknown. One entry per CDR3 protein results from TCRdb running MiXCR on the 5' RACE reads. The sample records fewer than 550,000 distinct CDR3 sequences, about 5.4% being singletons. The sequence was collected from a male donor with ankylosing spondylitis. What was sequenced was blood, either unsorted or a sorted T cell fraction (not recorded which). The V gene is TRBV7-8, the J gene TRBJ1-1; the D gene is possibly TRBD1 (5 bases). CDR3 sequence (DNA): TGTGCCAGCAGCCCCTACCAGGGTGTCACTGAAGCTTTCTTT. Translation gives CASSPYQGVTEAFF.